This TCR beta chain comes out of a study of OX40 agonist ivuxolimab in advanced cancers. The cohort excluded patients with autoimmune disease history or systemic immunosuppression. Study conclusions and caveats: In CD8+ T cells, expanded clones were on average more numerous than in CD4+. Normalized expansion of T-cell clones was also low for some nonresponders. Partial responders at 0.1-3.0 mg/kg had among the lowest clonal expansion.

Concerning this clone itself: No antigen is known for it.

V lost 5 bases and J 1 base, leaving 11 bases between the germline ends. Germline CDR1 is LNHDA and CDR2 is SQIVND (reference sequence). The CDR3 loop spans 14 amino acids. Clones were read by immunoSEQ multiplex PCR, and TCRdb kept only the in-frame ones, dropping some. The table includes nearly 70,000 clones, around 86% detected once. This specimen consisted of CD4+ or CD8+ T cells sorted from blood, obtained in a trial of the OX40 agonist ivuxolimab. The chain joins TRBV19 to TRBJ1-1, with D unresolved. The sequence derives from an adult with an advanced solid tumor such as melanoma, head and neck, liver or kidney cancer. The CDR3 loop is CASSEPRQNTEAFF. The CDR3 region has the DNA TGTGCCAGTAGTGAGCCCAGACAGAACACTGAAGCTTTCTTT.